These 27 T cell receptor beta chains were sequenced from one sample in a study of cytomegalovirus exposure and HLA in healthy donors. Researchers ran the PCR with 60 Vbeta and 13 Jbeta primers. The assay was immunoSEQ multiplex PCR, and TCRdb's table has in-frame clones only and misses some. The data show about 190,000 clones, with over 70% seen just once and approximately 1.2% held by the top ten. The source material was PBMCs. These receptors came from a boy younger than 10 in good health and CMV-seronegative.

This chain links TRBV13 with TRBJ2-7; D uncertain. In germline, CDR1 is PRHDT, CDR2 FYEKMQ (reference sequence). The germline V and J ends were trimmed by 0 bases and 1 base, with 7 bases remaining between them. The CDR3 is 14 amino acids. This chain's CDR3 is CASSLGVASYEQYF. Written as DNA, the CDR3 is TGTGCCAGCAGCTTAGGCGTGGCTTCCTACGAGCAGTACTTC.

This rearrangement joins TRBV13 to TRBJ2-3; possibly TRBD1 for D (6 bases). Germline V gene lookup returns CDR1 PRHDT and CDR2 FYEKMQ (reference sequence). Trimming took 5 bases from V and 2 from J, leaving 17 bases between them. The CDR3 runs 16 residues. The chain's CDR3 is CASSITLDRNTDTQYF. For the CDR3, the DNA is TGTGCCAGCAGCATTACCCTGGACAGAAACACAGATACGCAGTATTTT.

In this sample, this clone turned up once. This chain joins TRBV6-6 and TRBJ2-1; 13 bases fit TRBD2. Per the germline V gene, CDR1 is MNHNY and CDR2 is SVGAGI (reference sequence). The CDR3 loop spans 16 amino acids. J lost 5 bases, V lost 0 bases, and 1 base had no gene match. CDR3 DNA sequence: TGTGCCAGCAGTTACTCGACTAGCGGGGGGAACAATGAGCAGTTCTTC. The encoded protein is CASSYSTSGGNNEQFF.

J is TRBJ2-3 and V is TRBV19; D is uncertain. This CDR3 contains 14 residues. Germline V lookup: CDR1 LNHDA, CDR2 SQIVND (reference sequence). Trimming removed 2 bases from V and 2 bases from J, with 8 bases in between. The CDR3 nucleotides are TGTGCCAGTAGTATAAATAGCCCCACAGATACGCAGTATTTT. This codes for CASSINSPTDTQYF.

The V and J genes are TRBV27 and TRBJ2-5, with 9 bases identical to TRBD1. With the DNA end fitting TRBJ2-7 better, the J assignment may be wrong. Germline lookup yields CDR1 MNHEY and CDR2 SMNVEV (reference sequence). The CDR3 sequence is 14 residues long. The CDR3 reads CASSTGTGPYEQYF. CDR3 DNA: TGTGCCAGCAGTACCGGGACAGGGCCCTACGAGCAGTACTTC.

V usage is TRBV29-1 and J usage is TRBJ1-1, with D perhaps TRBD1 (6 bases). There are 13 residues in the CDR3. Germline lookup yields CDR1 SQVTM and CDR2 ANQGSEA. V was shortened by 7 bases and J by 6 bases, with 18 bases between the two germline ends. The CDR3 DNA reads as TGCAGCGCCGAGGGGGTTCTGAGGGCTGAAGCTTTCTTT. This codes for CSAEGVLRAEAFF.

This chain links TRBV7-2 with TRBJ1-4, with D unresolved. CDR3 length: 16 amino acids. Trimming cost V 5 bases and J 0 bases, with 13 bases left between them. CDR1 is SGHTA, CDR2 FQGNSA, per germline. This CDR3 is CASSRGSDTTNEKLFF. CDR3 bases: TGTGCCAGCAGCCGGGGATCGGATACAACTAATGAAAAACTGTTTTTT.

This chain links TRBV30 with TRBJ2-3, with D possibly being TRBD2 (6 bases). This CDR3 has 16 amino acids. Germline-derived CDR1 and CDR2 are GTSNPN and SVGIG (reference sequence). V lost 0 bases to trimming and J lost 1 base, with 14 bases between them. CDR3 sequence reads: CAWSVPASSGTDTQYF. The CDR3 DNA sequence: TGTGCCTGGAGTGTACCTGCGTCTAGCGGCACAGATACGCAGTATTTT.

A single count supports this clone. The genes are TRBV5-1 and TRBJ2-7, with a possible D match to TRBD2 (5 bases). CDR1 and CDR2 from the germline V gene are SGHRS and YFSETQ. This CDR3 is 15 amino acids long. The V gene lost 4 bases and the J gene lost 2 bases, with 16 bases spanning the gap. The CDR3 nucleotides read TGCGCCAGCAGCCCCCGGCCTAGCCCTCCCTACGAGCAGTACTTC. It encodes CASSPRPSPPYEQYF.

The chain uses TRBV28 and TRBJ2-7; D is perhaps TRBD1 (6 bases). The CDR3 spans 14 residues. Trimming cost V 2 bases and J 0 bases, with 8 bases left between them. Germline V CDR1 and CDR2: MDHEN, SYDVKM. DNA of the CDR3: TGTGCCAGCAGTTTACAGGGGCGCTCCTACGAGCAGTACGTC. It translates to CASSLQGRSYEQYV.

The chain joins TRBV11-3 to TRBJ2-1, with D perhaps matching TRBD1 (5 bases). Germline CDR1 and CDR2: SGHNT and YENEEA. This CDR3 region has 16 residues. V was pared by 0 bases and J by 1 base, with 10 bases between. CDR3 sequence (DNA): TGTGCCAGCAGCTTAGATAGCAGGGCGTCCTACAATGAGCAGTTCTTC. Its protein is CASSLDSRASYNEQFF.

The chain uses TRBV20-1 and TRBJ1-1; 10 bases fit TRBD1. The junction had 3 bases not matched to a gene; V was cut back by 3 bases and J by 11 bases. Looked up from germline, CDR1 is DFQATT and CDR2 is SNEGSKA (reference sequence). The CDR3 loop spans 11 amino acids. The CDR3 coding sequence is TGCAGTGCTAGCGACAGGGGGCGGGCTTTCTTT. Translated: CSASDRGRAFF.

V and J are TRBV18 and TRBJ2-7; no definite D call. The CDR3 extends over 14 amino acids. The V end was cut by 2 bases, the J end by 3 bases, with 11 bases between. CDR1 and CDR2 from the germline V gene are KGHSH and LQKENI. The CDR3 nucleotides read TGTGCCAGCTCACCATCTTCCGGAGTCTACGAGCAGTACTTC. The encoded protein is CASSPSSGVYEQYF.

The V call is TRBV7-8, the J call TRBJ1-6; 8 positions match TRBD1. CDR1 and CDR2 (germline): SGHVS, FQNEAQ. Germline trimming cut 4 bases from V and 9 bases from J; bases unmatched to any gene: 8. The CDR3 totals 15 residues. The CDR3, as DNA: TGTGCCAGCAGCTCGGACAGGGAAAAGGGTTCACCCCTCCACTTT. Its protein is CASSSDREKGSPLHF.

The chain employs TRBV6-5 and TRBJ2-1; the D gene is possibly TRBD1 (6 bases). This CDR3 comprises 13 residues. V was clipped by 6 bases and J by 4 bases, with 10 bases between them. Germline V gene sequence: CDR1 MNHEY, CDR2 SVGAGI. The CDR3 DNA sequence: TGTGCCAGCAGGACGGACAGATACAATGAGCAGTTCTTC. Translating it yields CASRTDRYNEQFF.

V is TRBV6-1 and J is TRBJ2-5, with 10 bases lining up with TRBD2. After removal of 11 bases from V and 5 bases from J, the junction contained 11 bases not matched to a gene. The CDR3 contains 14 residues. Germline values: CDR1 MNHNS, CDR2 SASEGT. The CDR3 nucleotides are TGTGCCGGCAAACGGACTAGCGGTGGGGAGACCCAGTACTTC. Its translation: CAGKRTSGGETQYF.

The rearrangement joins TRBV10-2 to TRBJ1-2; 9 bases agree with TRBD1. Germline V gene sequence: CDR1 WSHSY, CDR2 SAAADI. Trimming at V came to 4 bases and at J to 4 bases, leaving 7 bases not matched to a gene. CDR3 size: 15 residues. The DNA of the CDR3 is TGCGCCAGCAGTGTAGGGGGACAGGGAAGCTATGGCTACACCTTC. It translates to CASSVGGQGSYGYTF.

The genes are TRBV4-3 and TRBJ2-7; 13 bases line up with TRBD2. Unmatched junction bases numbered 3, after V lost 7 bases and J lost 3 bases. The CDR3 contains 14 residues. The germline V gene has CDR1 LGHNA and CDR2 YSLEER. CDR3 amino acids: CASKRTSGSYEQYF. The CDR3 region has the DNA TGCGCCAGCAAACGGACTAGCGGGAGCTACGAGCAGTACTTC.

Only a few counts were recorded for this clone. The chain couples TRBV5-1 to TRBJ2-7; 7 bases match TRBD2. Germline CDR1 and CDR2: SGHRS and YFSETQ. Trimming cost V 5 bases and J 0 bases; bases outside gene matches: 8. The CDR3 has 15 amino acids. CDR3: CASSPKGGSSYEQYF. CDR3 nucleotides: TGCGCCAGCAGTCCTAAAGGCGGGAGCTCCTACGAGCAGTACTTC.

This sequence joins TRBV2 and TRBJ2-3; tentative D call: TRBD1 (5 bases). V gave up 5 bases and J gave up 1 base, with 13 bases separating them. There are 15 residues in the CDR3. Germline assignment: CDR1 SNHLY and CDR2 FYNNEI. The CDR3 nucleotides are TGTGCCAGCAGTCCCCAGGGTTACGGCACAGATACGCAGTATTTT. Its protein product is CASSPQGYGTDTQYF.

The chain links TRBV5-4 to TRBJ1-2; 7 bases match TRBD1. The CDR3 is 16 residues long. The V segment lost 0 bases and the J segment 2 bases; nucleotides outside the gene matches: 7. CDR1 SGHNT and CDR2 YYREEE come from the germline V gene (reference sequence). The CDR3 DNA reads TGTGCCAGCAGCTTGGGGGGACAGACAGTGAACTATGGCTACACCTTC. It translates to CASSLGGQTVNYGYTF.

This chain joins TRBV11-2 and TRBJ2-1, with a weak D call TRBD2 (5 bases). The length of the CDR3 is 13 residues. V lost 1 base, J lost 6 bases, and 7 bases lay in between. Germline V CDR1 and CDR2: SGHAT, FQNNGV. As DNA, the CDR3 is TGTGCCAGCAGCTTAGGACGGGGCAATGAGCAGTTCTTC. It specifies CASSLGRGNEQFF.

The chain joins TRBV2 to TRBJ2-3; TRBD1 might be the D (6 bases). CDR1 SNHLY and CDR2 FYNNEI come from the germline V gene. V was cut by 8 bases and J by 1 base, with 13 bases left in between. The CDR3 is 14 residues long. CDR3 sequence reads: CASAEQGGTDTQYF. The CDR3 DNA reads as TGTGCCAGCGCAGAACAGGGCGGCACAGATACGCAGTATTTT.

This rearrangement joins TRBV7-8 to TRBJ1-1; 7 bases align to TRBD1. The CDR3 runs 16 residues. The germline CDR1 and CDR2 sequences are SGHVS and FQNEAQ. J was trimmed by 1 base and V by 5 bases; bases with no gene match: 10. This CDR3 is CASSTQGVAENTEAFF. The CDR3 coding sequence is TGTGCCAGCAGCACCCAGGGGGTAGCTGAGAACACTGAAGCTTTCTTT.

In this sample, this clone turned up a few times. The rearrangement links TRBV2 to TRBJ2-7; possible D gene TRBD2, 5 bases. The CDR3 is made up of 14 amino acids. Trimming took 0 bases from V and 3 from J, leaving 9 bases between them. Germline V CDR1 and CDR2: SNHLY, FYNNEI. The CDR3 here is CASSEARGIYEQYF. The CDR3 bases are TGTGCCAGCAGTGAAGCGAGAGGGATCTACGAGCAGTACTTC.

The rearrangement joins TRBV5-6 to TRBJ2-1; the D is unclear. V lost 3 bases and J 4 bases, leaving 14 bases between the germline ends. In germline, CDR1 is SGHDT, CDR2 YYEEEE. CDR3 size: 15 residues. Here the CDR3 DNA reads TGTGCCAGCAGCTCTGAGTCGACTCGATACAATGAGCAGTTCTTC. Its protein is CASSSESTRYNEQFF. Complete variable domain (other parts from reference TRBV5-6 and TRBJ2-1): DAGVTQSPTHLIKTRGQQVTLRCSPKSGHDTVSWYQQALGQGPQFIFQYYEEEERQRGNFPDRFSGHQFPNYSSELNVNALLLGDSALYLCASSSESTRYNEQFFGPGTRLTVL.

The chain carries TRBV2 and TRBJ2-6, with D possibly being TRBD2 (5 bases). The V and J ends lost 4 bases and 0 bases respectively, with 16 bases between them. Germline-derived CDR1 and CDR2 are SNHLY and FYNNEI. The CDR3 is 18 amino acids. The CDR3 loop is CASSAAWELSSGANVLTF. CDR3 DNA sequence: TGTGCCAGCAGTGCGGCTTGGGAGTTAAGCTCTGGGGCCAACGTCCTGACTTTC.